The 21 T cell receptor beta chains below were found in one sample sequenced in a study of blood T cell repertoires in COVID-19. Some clones are missing from TCRdb's copy, which holds only in-frame ones; the method was immunoSEQ multiplex PCR. The table has some 130,000 clones, roughly three quarters seen once; the top ten hold approximately 2%. Sequenced sample: peripheral blood. The receptors come from a woman aged 70 to 79 with acute or convalescent COVID-19.

Worth noting for this clone: An end of the junction does not agree with germline; a read error may underlie this. This chain links TRBV29-1 with TRBJ1-2, with a possible D match to TRBD1 (5 bases). The CDR3 is made up of 12 amino acids. Looked up from germline, CDR1 is SQVTM and CDR2 is ANQGSEA. The CDR3: CSAWTRGDGYAF. Written as DNA, the CDR3 is TGCAGCGCATGGACTCGGGGGGATGGCTACGCCTTC.

The J gene is TRBJ2-3, the V gene TRBV19, with TRBD2 identical over 8 bases. Germline CDR1 LNHDA, CDR2 SQIVND (reference sequence). The CDR3 sequence is 14 residues long. V lost 8 bases to trimming and J lost 7 bases; unmatched junction nucleotides: 11. This CDR3 is CASSPGRGANTQYF. In DNA form, the CDR3 reads TGTGCCAGTTCCCCCGGGCGGGGGGCCAATACGCAGTATTTT.

The V call is TRBV5-4, the J call TRBJ2-2; D might be TRBD1 (6 bases). Germline CDR1 reads SGHNT; CDR2 reads YYREEE (reference sequence). The CDR3 sequence is 15 residues long. The V end lost 3 bases, the J end lost 1 base, and 10 bases lay between the germline ends. CDR3 DNA sequence: TGTGCCAGCAGCTCGGGACACCTGAACACCGGGGAGCTGTTTTTT. Translating gives CASSSGHLNTGELFF. Together with reference TRBV5-4 and TRBJ2-2, the CDR3 gives the full variable domain: ETGVTQSPTHLIKTRGQQVTLRCSSQSGHNTVSWYQQALGQGPQFIFQYYREEENGRGNFPPRFSGLQFPNYSSELNVNALELDDSALYLCASSSGHLNTGELFFGEGSRLTVL.

The chain has TRBV2 and TRBJ1-1, with D possibly matching TRBD1 (6 bases). The CDR3 covers 15 residues. The V and J ends lost 3 bases and 0 bases respectively, with 11 bases between them. From germline, CDR1 is SNHLY and CDR2 FYNNEI. The CDR3 region is CASSDQGPMNTEAFF. The CDR3 nucleotides are TGTGCCAGCAGTGACCAGGGGCCCATGAACACTGAAGCTTTCTTT.

The chain carries TRBV7-9 and TRBJ2-3, with D possibly being TRBD1 (5 bases). CDR1 is SEHNR, CDR2 FQNEAQ, per germline (reference sequence). The CDR3 covers 19 residues. V was cut by 3 bases and J by 0 bases, with 22 bases left in between. CDR3 region: CASSLVGRGTHPSTDTQYF. DNA of the CDR3: TGTGCCAGCAGCTTGGTTGGTAGGGGCACTCATCCTAGCACAGATACGCAGTATTTT.

The chain employs TRBV5-1 and TRBJ1-2; TRBD1 aligns across 9 bases. The V and J ends lost 4 bases and 4 bases, in that order; junction bases with no gene match: 8. The CDR3 covers 15 residues. From germline, CDR1 is SGHRS and CDR2 YFSETQ. This CDR3 reads CASSLATGGTYGYTF. CDR3 bases: TGCGCCAGCAGCCTGGCGACAGGGGGGACCTATGGCTACACCTTC.

The J gene is TRBJ1-2, the V gene TRBV25-1; a possible D gene is TRBD1 (5 bases). Germline CDR1 MGHDK, CDR2 SYGVNS. The V end lost 2 bases, the J end lost 6 bases, and 10 bases lay between the germline ends. The CDR3 runs 13 residues. CDR3 amino acids: CASSEQGRNGYTF. The CDR3 nucleotides are TGTGCCAGCAGTGAACAGGGTCGTAATGGCTACACCTTC.

The count of this clone is one. This chain joins TRBV7-2 and TRBJ2-5; 10 nucleotides agree with TRBD2. Germline CDR1 reads SGHTA; CDR2 reads FQGNSA. The trim removed 6 bases at V and 4 bases at J, leaving 8 bases unmatched. The CDR3 has 15 amino acids. CDR3 sequence: CASSLQRGGRETQYF. As DNA, the CDR3 is TGTGCCAGCAGTCTTCAGCGGGGGGGCCGAGAGACCCAGTACTTC.

This clone has just one count. The V gene is TRBV3-1 (or the pseudogene TRBV3-2), the J gene TRBJ2-3; perhaps TRBD1 as D (6 bases). The CDR3 contains 15 residues. Trimming shortened V by 1 base and J by 4 bases, and 12 bases separated the two germline ends. Per the germline V gene, CDR1 is LGHDT and CDR2 is YNNKEL (reference sequence). The CDR3 sequence is CASSQVVGAADTQYF. The CDR3 DNA reads TGTGCCAGCAGCCAAGTCGTGGGGGCGGCAGATACGCAGTATTTT.

This clone was counted between two and nine times. V is TRBV28 and J is TRBJ1-2; D remains unclear. V was pared by 1 base and J by 4 bases, with 16 bases between. Per the germline V gene, CDR1 is MDHEN and CDR2 is SYDVKM. CDR3 size: 16 residues. The chain's CDR3 is CASSLFTGWLGYGYTF. In DNA form, the CDR3 reads TGTGCCAGCAGTTTATTTACGGGTTGGCTTGGCTATGGCTACACCTTC.

The genes are TRBV6-4 and TRBJ1-5, with TRBD1 as a possible D gene (5 bases). From germline, CDR1 is MRHNA and CDR2 SNTAGT. Trimming took 5 bases from V and 5 from J, leaving 13 bases between them. The CDR3 spans 14 residues. The CDR3 coding sequence is TGTGCCAGCAGTATTCGGGGGATACATCAGCCCCAGCATTTT. It encodes CASSIRGIHQPQHF.

The chain recombines TRBV5-1 with TRBJ1-2; TRBD1 agrees at 12 bases. Germline CDR1 SGHRS, CDR2 YFSETQ. The CDR3 totals 16 residues. The V gene end was trimmed by 4 bases and the J gene end by 8 bases; junction bases not matched to a gene: 12. The CDR3 sequence is CASSATGTGGREGYTF. The DNA of the CDR3 is TGCGCCAGCAGCGCCACCGGGACAGGGGGCAGGGAAGGCTACACCTTC.

This clone has more than one count but fewer than ten. The V call is TRBV30, the J call TRBJ2-1, with TRBD2 matching 13 bases. The CDR3 spans 17 residues. V lost 3 bases to trimming and J lost 5 bases; unmatched junction nucleotides: 10. The germline V gene encodes CDR1 GTSNPN and CDR2 SVGIG (reference sequence). The DNA of the CDR3 is TGTGCCTGGAGGAACCAACTAGCGGGAGGGCCCCACAATGAGCAGTTCTTC. It yields the protein CAWRNQLAGGPHNEQFF.

The chain uses TRBV28 and TRBJ1-4, with 7 bases identical to TRBD1. The germline V gene encodes CDR1 MDHEN and CDR2 SYDVKM. There are 15 residues in the CDR3. J was trimmed by 6 bases and V by 5 bases; bases with no gene match: 9. Here the CDR3 DNA reads TGTGCCAGCAGTCCGCACAGGGGTGGGGATGAAAAACTGTTTTTT. Protein sequence: CASSPHRGGDEKLFF. The full variable domain, with the rest looked up from reference TRBV28 and TRBJ1-4, is DVKVTQSSRYLVKRTGEKVFLECVQDMDHENMFWYRQDPGLGLRLIYFSYDVKMKEKGDIPEGYSVSREKKERFSLILESASTNQTSMYLCASSPHRGGDEKLFFGSGTQLSVL.

This CDR3 is CASTRDRETQYF. The DNA for the CDR3 is TGTGCCAGCACCAGGGACAGGGAGACCCAGTACTTC. The chain has TRBV12-3 or TRBV12-4 and TRBJ2-5; 8 nucleotides align to TRBD1. The V gene end was trimmed by 7 bases and the J gene end by 5 bases; junction bases not matched to a gene: 3. CDR3 length equals 12 residues.

The V gene is TRBV5-6, the J gene TRBJ2-7, with D perhaps matching TRBD1 (6 bases). Germline lookup yields CDR1 SGHDT and CDR2 YYEEEE. This CDR3 is 15 amino acids long. The V end lost 4 bases, the J end lost 2 bases, and 16 bases lay between the germline ends. The CDR3: CASSVSHRDPYEQYF. The CDR3 bases are TGTGCCAGCAGCGTAAGCCACAGGGACCCCTACGAGCAGTACTTC. The full variable domain, in which reference TRBV5-6 and TRBJ2-7 provide the parts outside the CDR3, is DAGVTQSPTHLIKTRGQQVTLRCSPKSGHDTVSWYQQALGQGPQFIFQYYEEEERQRGNFPDRFSGHQFPNYSSELNVNALLLGDSALYLCASSVSHRDPYEQYFGPGTRLTVT.

The chain has TRBV21-1 and TRBJ1-2; TRBD1, the D gene given by the table, was not confirmed from the DNA. TRBV21-1 is noted as a pseudogene. There are 16 residues in the CDR3. The chain's CDR3 is CASSTPREEGARGYTF. The DNA for the CDR3 is TGTGCCAGCAGCACTCCTCGTGAGGAGGGGGCGCGGGGCTACACCTTC.

This clone was recorded a few times. The rearrangement joins TRBV13 to TRBJ1-6, with 7 bases matching TRBD1. Unmatched junction bases numbered 8, after V lost 5 bases and J lost 7 bases. There are 15 residues in the CDR3. The V gene's germline CDR1 is PRHDT and CDR2 FYEKMQ (reference sequence). This CDR3 is CASSVRQGPNSPLHF. Written as DNA, the CDR3 is TGTGCCAGCAGCGTCAGACAGGGCCCGAATTCACCCCTCCACTTT.

The V and J genes are TRBV19 and TRBJ2-4, with D possibly matching TRBD1 (6 bases). The V and J ends lost 3 bases and 3 bases respectively, with 15 bases between them. This CDR3 spans 16 amino acids. Germline CDR1 reads LNHDA; CDR2 reads SQIVND (reference sequence). The CDR3 spells CASSIDGGPGKNIQYF. As DNA, the CDR3 is TGTGCCAGTAGTATTGATGGGGGCCCCGGCAAAAACATTCAGTACTTC.

This clone was seen more than once but under ten times. The chain links TRBV30 to TRBJ1-5; the match to TRBD1 covers 8 bases. The germline gives CDR1 GTSNPN, CDR2 SVGIG (reference sequence). V shed 5 bases, J shed 3 bases, and the junction held 3 bases outside the gene matches. This CDR3 is 13 amino acids long. CDR3 loop: CAWDRGNNQPQHF. CDR3 sequence (DNA): TGTGCCTGGGACAGGGGAAACAATCAGCCCCAGCATTTT.

The chain employs TRBV30 and TRBJ2-5; D is possibly TRBD1 (5 bases). Trimming left V 5 bases short and J 5 bases short, with 18 bases between. The germline V gene encodes CDR1 GTSNPN and CDR2 SVGIG (reference sequence). The CDR3 is 14 amino acids. The CDR3 spells CAWRPRAGWETQYF. For the CDR3, the DNA is TGTGCCTGGCGACCCCGGGCAGGGTGGGAGACCCAGTACTTC.